This paragraph covers one T cell receptor beta chain sequence. The data were obtained in a study of shared clonotypes between healthy human individuals. The table came from immunoSEQ multiplex PCR; TCRdb's copy has only in-frame clones and leaves some out. The sample lists around 200,000 clones, approximately 92% occurring once. The specimen was naive CD4+ T cells sorted from blood. Subset of the sample: CD45RA+ positively selected. This receptor was identified in a woman aged 25 to 39 in good health.

The chain's CDR3 is CASSPGLAALRQYF. DNA for the CDR3: TGTGCCAGCAGTCCCGGGCTAGCGGCACTAAGACAGTACTTC. The rearrangement uses TRBV27 and TRBJ2-5; 7 nucleotides match TRBD2. The J segment lost 11 bases and the V segment lost 5 bases, leaving 14 bases of the junction unmatched. Germline lookup yields CDR1 MNHEY and CDR2 SMNVEV (reference sequence). The CDR3 is 14 residues long.